Given below is one TCR beta chain in context. Antigen unknown. The junction does not match germline at one end; this may be a read error. This entry comes from a study of tumor and adjacent non-tumor tissue in lung cancer. There are 15 residues in the CDR3. The germline gives CDR1 LGHNA, CDR2 YSLEER. Three rounds of nested PCR, following a modified ARM-PCR protocol, produced the TCRbeta library. TCRdb processed the multiplex PCR reads anew with MiXCR; each CDR3 protein has one entry. The table shows about 75,000 distinct CDR3 sequences, with approximately 68% occurring only once. This sample's RNA came from whole unsorted tissue. More than 3 cm separated this lung sample from the edge of the tumor. Findings of the study overall: Top 100 clones took a larger repertoire share in normal lung.

The V call is TRBV4-3, the J call TRBJ2-5; D may match TRBD1 or TRBD2 (5 bases each). The sample consisted of distant non-tumor lung tissue. This sequence was found in a woman aged 45 to 65 with non-small cell lung cancer. In DNA, the CDR3 is TGCACCAGCAGCCAGGATGGGGGAGCGGTAGAGACCCAGTACTTC. Residues: CTSSQDGGAVETQYF.